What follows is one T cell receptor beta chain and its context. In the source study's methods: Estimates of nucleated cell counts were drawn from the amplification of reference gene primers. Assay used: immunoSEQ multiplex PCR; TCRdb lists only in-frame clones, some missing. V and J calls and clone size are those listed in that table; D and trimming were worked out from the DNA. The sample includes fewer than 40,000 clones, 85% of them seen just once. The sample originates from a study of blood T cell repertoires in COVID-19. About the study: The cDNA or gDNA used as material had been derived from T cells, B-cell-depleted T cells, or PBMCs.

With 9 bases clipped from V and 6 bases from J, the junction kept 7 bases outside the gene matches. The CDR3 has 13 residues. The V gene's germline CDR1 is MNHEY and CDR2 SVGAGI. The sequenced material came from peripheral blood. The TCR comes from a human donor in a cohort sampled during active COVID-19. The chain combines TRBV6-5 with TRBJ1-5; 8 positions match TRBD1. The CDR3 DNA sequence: TGTGCCAGTGGGACAGGCCAGGGTCAGCCCCAGCATTTT. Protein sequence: CASGTGQGQPQHF.